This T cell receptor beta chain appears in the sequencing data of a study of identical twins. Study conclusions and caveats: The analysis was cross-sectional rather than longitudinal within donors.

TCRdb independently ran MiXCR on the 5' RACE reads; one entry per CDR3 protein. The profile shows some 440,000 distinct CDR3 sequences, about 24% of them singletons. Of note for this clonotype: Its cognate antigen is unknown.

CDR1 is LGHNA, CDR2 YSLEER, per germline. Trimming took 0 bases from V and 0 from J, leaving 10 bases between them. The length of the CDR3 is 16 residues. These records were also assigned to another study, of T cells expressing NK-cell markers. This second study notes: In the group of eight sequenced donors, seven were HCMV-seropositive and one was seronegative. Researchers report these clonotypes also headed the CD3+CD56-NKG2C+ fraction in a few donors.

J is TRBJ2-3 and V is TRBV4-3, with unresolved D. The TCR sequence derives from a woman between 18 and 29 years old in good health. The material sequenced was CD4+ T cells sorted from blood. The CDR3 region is CASSQDGAKSTDTQYF. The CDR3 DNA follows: TGCGCCAGCAGCCAAGATGGAGCCAAAAGCACAGATACGCAGTATTTT.